These 3 T cell receptor beta chains came from one sample sequenced in a study of blood T cell repertoires in COVID-19. Measured with immunoSEQ multiplex PCR; TCRdb has only the in-frame clones, and not every one. The sample has 49,000 or so clones, roughly 84% seen once; the top ten hold about 6.7%. The source material was peripheral blood. The receptor source for this set is a man aged 50 to 59 with active COVID-19.

V is TRBV18 and J is TRBJ2-3; tentatively, D is TRBD1 (5 bases). The V and J ends lost 6 bases and 1 base respectively, with 14 bases between them. This CDR3 spans 15 amino acids. Germline CDR1 reads KGHSH; CDR2 reads LQKENI. The CDR3 region is CASSSRQGGTDTQYF. As DNA, the CDR3 is TGTGCCAGCTCCTCTCGTCAGGGTGGCACAGATACGCAGTATTTT.

The table lists this clone with a count of one. V gene TRBV18 combines with J gene TRBJ2-7; 7 bases match TRBD1. Germline V gene lookup returns CDR1 KGHSH and CDR2 LQKENI. This CDR3 comprises 15 residues. V shed 0 bases and J 4 bases; nucleotides not matched to a gene: 6. The CDR3 spells CASSPPGTVRYEQYF. The CDR3 DNA reads TGTGCCAGCTCACCACCGGGGACAGTAAGATACGAGCAGTACTTC.

The chain has TRBV6-5 and TRBJ1-4; D remains ambiguous. The CDR3 has 15 residues. Germline CDR1 reads MNHEY; CDR2 reads SVGAGI. The V and J ends lost 0 bases and 6 bases respectively, with 11 bases between them. For the CDR3, the DNA is TGTGCCAGCAGTTACTCAAACGTCGGGGATGAAAAACTGTTTTTT. Its translation is CASSYSNVGDEKLFF.